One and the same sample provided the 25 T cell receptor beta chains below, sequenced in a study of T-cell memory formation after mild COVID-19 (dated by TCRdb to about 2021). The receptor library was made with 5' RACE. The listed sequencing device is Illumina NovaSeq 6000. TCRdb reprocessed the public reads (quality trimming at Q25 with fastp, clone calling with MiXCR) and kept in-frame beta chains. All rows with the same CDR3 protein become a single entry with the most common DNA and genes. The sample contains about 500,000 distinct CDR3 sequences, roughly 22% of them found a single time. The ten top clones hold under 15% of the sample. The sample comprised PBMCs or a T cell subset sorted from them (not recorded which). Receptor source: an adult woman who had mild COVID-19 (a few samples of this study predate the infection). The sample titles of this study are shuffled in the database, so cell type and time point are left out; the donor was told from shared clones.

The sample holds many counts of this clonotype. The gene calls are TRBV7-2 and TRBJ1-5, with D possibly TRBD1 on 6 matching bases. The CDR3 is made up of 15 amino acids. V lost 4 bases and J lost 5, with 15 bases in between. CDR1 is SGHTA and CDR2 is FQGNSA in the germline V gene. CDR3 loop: CASSSLRTADQPQHF. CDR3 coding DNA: TGTGCCAGCAGCTCTCTCAGGACAGCCGATCAGCCCCAGCATTTT.

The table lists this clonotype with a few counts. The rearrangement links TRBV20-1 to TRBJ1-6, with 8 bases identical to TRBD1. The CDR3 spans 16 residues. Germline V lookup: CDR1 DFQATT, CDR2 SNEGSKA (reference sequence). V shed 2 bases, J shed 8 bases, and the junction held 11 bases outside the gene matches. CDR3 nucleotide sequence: TGCAGTGCTAGACGACCCACAGGGGGTTCGGATTCACCCCTCCACTTT. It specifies CSARRPTGGSDSPLHF.

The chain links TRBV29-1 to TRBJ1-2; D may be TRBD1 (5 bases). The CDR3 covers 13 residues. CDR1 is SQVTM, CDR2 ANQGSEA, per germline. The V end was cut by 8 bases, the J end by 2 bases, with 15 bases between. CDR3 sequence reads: CSTVGDRNYGYTF. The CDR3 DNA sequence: TGCAGCACTGTCGGTGACAGAAACTATGGCTACACCTTC.

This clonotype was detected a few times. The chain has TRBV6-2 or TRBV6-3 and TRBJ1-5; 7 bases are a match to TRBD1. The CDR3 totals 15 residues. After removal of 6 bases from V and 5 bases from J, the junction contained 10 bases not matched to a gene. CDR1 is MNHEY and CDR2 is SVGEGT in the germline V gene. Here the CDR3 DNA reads TGTGCCAGCAGACCGACAGGGCTACTCTATCAGCCCCAGCATTTT. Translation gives CASRPTGLLYQPQHF.

CDR3 coding DNA: TGTGCCAGCAGTGGGGGGAACCGCAATCAGCCCCAGCATTTT. Protein product: CASSGGNRNQPQHF. V usage is TRBV25-1 and J usage is TRBJ1-5; tentatively, D is TRBD1 (5 bases). V lost 4 bases and J lost 2, with 9 bases in between. Germline V lookup: CDR1 MGHDK, CDR2 SYGVNS. This CDR3 comprises 14 residues. Together with reference TRBV25-1 and TRBJ1-5, the CDR3 gives the full variable domain: EADIYQTPRYLVIGTGKKITLECSQTMGHDKMYWYQQDPGMELHLIHYSYGVNSTEKGDLSSESTVSRIRTEHFPLTLESARPSHTSQYLCASSGGNRNQPQHFGDGTRLSIL.

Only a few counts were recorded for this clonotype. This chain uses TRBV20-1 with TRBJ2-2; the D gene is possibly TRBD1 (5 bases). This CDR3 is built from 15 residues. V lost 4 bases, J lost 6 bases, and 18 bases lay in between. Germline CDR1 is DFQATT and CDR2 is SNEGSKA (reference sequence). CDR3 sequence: CSATGYSGLSGELFF. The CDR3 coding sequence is TGCAGTGCTACAGGGTATTCTGGTTTATCCGGGGAGCTGTTTTTT.

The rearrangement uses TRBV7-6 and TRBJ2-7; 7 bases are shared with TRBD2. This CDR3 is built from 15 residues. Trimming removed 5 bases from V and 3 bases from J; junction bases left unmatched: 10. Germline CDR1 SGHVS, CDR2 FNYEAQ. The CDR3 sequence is CASSPGLGLVYEQYF. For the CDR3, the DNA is TGTGCCAGCAGCCCAGGACTAGGACTCGTCTACGAGCAGTACTTC.

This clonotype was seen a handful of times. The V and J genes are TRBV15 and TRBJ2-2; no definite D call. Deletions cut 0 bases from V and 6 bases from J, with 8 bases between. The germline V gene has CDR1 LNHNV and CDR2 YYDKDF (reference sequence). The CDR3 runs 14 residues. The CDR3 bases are TGTGCCACCAGCAGAGATCGGGTGGCCGGGGAGCTGTTTTTT. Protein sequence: CATSRDRVAGELFF.

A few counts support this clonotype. The CDR3 DNA reads as TGTGCCAGCAGTCATATTAATCAGCCCCAGCATTTT. This sequence encodes CASSHINQPQHF. The rearrangement joins TRBV27 to TRBJ1-5, with D hard to call. CDR3 length equals 12 residues. Germline CDR1 and CDR2: MNHEY and SMNVEV (reference sequence). V gave up 5 bases and J gave up 4 bases, with 6 bases separating them.

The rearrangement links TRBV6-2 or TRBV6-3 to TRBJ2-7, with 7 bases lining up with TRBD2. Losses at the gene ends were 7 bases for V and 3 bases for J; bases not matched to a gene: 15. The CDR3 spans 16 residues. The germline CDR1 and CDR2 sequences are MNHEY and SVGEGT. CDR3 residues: CASTTGGARIIYEQYF. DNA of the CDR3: TGTGCCAGCACCACGGGAGGAGCCAGGATAATCTACGAGCAGTACTTC.

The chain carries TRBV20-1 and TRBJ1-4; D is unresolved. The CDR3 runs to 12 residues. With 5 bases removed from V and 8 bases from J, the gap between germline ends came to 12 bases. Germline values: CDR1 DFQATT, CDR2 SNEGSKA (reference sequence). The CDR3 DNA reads TGCAGTGCTTCTCTGCCGGAAGAAAAACTGTTTTTT. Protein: CSASLPEEKLFF.

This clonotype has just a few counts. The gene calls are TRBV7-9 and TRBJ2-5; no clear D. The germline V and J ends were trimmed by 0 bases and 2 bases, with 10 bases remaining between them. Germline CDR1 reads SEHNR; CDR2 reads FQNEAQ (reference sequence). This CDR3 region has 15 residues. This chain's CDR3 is CASSLAKQWQETQYF. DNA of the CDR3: TGTGCCAGCAGCTTAGCGAAGCAATGGCAAGAGACCCAGTACTTC.

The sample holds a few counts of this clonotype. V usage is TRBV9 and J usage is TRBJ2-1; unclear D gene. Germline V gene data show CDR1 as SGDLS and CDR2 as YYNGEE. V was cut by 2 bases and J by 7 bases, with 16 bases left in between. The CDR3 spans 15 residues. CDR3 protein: CASSVSAQRLNEQFF. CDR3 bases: TGTGCCAGCAGCGTTTCAGCGCAGAGATTGAATGAGCAGTTCTTC.

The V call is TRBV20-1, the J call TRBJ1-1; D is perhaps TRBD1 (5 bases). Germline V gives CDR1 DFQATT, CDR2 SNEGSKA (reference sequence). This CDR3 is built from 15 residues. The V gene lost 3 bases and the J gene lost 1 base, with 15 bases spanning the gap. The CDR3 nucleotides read TGCAGTGCTAGCCCCGCGACAGCTCCGAACACTGAAGCTTTCTTT. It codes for CSASPATAPNTEAFF.

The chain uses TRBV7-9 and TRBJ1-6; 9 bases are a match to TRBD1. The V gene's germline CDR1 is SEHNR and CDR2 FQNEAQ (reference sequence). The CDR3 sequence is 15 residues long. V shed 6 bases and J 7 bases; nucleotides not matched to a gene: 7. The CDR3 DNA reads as TGTGCCAGCAGTTTCCCGGGACAGGGAAATTCACCCCTCCACTTT. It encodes CASSFPGQGNSPLHF.

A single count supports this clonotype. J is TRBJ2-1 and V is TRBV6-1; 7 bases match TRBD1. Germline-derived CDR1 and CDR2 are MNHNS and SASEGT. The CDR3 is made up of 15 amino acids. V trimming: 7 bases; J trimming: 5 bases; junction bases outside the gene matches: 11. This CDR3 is CASMHRTGTHNEQFF. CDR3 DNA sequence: TGTGCCAGCATGCACCGGACAGGAACACACAATGAGCAGTTCTTC.

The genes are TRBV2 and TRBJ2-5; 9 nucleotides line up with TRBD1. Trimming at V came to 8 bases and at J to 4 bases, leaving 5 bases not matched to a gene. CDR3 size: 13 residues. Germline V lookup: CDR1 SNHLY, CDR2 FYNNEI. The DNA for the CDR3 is TGTGCCAGCTCGGGGACAGGGATAGAGACCCAGTACTTC. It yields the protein CASSGTGIETQYF. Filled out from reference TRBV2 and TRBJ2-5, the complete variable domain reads EPEVTQTPSHQVTQMGQEVILRCVPISNHLYFYWYRQILGQKVEFLVSFYNNEISEKSEIFDDQFSVERPDGSNFTLKIRSTKLEDSAMYFCASSGTGIETQYFGPGTRLLVL.

The CDR3, as DNA: TGTGCCAGTAGTATGGGGGGACAAACCGAGGCCCTCTATGGCTACACCTTC. Translation: CASSMGGQTEALYGYTF. This chain links TRBV19 with TRBJ1-2; TRBD1 might be the D (6 bases). Germline V gene sequence: CDR1 LNHDA, CDR2 SQIVND (reference sequence). V lost 3 bases to trimming and J lost 4 bases, with 21 bases between them. The CDR3 loop spans 17 amino acids.

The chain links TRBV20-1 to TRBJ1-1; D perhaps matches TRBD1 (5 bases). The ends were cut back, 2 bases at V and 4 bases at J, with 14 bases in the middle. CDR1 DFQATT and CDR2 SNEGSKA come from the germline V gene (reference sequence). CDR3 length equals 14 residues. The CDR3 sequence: CSARTQGFGTEAFF. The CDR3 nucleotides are TGCAGTGCTAGAACCCAGGGTTTCGGCACTGAAGCTTTCTTT.

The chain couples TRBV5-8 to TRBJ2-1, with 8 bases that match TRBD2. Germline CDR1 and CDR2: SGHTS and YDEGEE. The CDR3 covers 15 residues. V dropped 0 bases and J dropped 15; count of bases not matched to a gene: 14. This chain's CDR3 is CASSLDTSGSPSGFF. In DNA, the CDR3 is TGTGCCAGCAGCTTGGATACTAGCGGTTCCCCTTCAGGGTTCTTC. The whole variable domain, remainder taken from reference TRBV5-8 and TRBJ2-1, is EAGVTQSPTHLIKTRGQQATLRCSPISGHTSVYWYQQALGLGLQFLLWYDEGEERNRGNFPPRFSGRQFPNYSSELNVNALELEDSALYLCASSLDTSGSPSGFFGPGTRLTVL.

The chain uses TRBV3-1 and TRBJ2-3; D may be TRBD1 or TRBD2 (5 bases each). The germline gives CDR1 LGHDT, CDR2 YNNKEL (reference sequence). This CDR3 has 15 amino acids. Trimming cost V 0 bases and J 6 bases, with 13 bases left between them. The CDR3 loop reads CASSQEGTAADTQYF. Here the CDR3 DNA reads TGTGCCAGCAGCCAAGAAGGGACCGCCGCGGATACGCAGTATTTT.

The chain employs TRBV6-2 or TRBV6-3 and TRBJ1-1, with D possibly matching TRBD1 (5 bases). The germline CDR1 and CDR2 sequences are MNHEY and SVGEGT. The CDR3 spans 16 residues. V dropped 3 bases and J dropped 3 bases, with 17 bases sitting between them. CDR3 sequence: CASSYWDDSRDTEAFF. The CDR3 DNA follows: TGTGCCAGCAGTTATTGGGACGACTCGCGCGACACTGAAGCTTTCTTT.

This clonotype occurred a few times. CDR3 sequence (DNA): TGCGCCAGCAGCCCCGGGGAGTCCAATCAGCCCCAGCATTTT. Its protein is CASSPGESNQPQHF. The chain couples TRBV5-1 to TRBJ1-5; D is uncertain. Trimming pared 4 bases from V and 3 bases from J, leaving 11 bases between. The CDR3 is 14 amino acids. CDR1 is SGHRS and CDR2 is YFSETQ in the germline V gene.

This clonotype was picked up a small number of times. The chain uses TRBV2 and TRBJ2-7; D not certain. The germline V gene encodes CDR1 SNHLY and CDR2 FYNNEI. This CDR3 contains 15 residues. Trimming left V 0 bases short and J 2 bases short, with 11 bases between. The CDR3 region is CASSEATLPPYEQYF. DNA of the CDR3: TGTGCCAGCAGTGAAGCGACCCTTCCTCCCTACGAGCAGTACTTC.

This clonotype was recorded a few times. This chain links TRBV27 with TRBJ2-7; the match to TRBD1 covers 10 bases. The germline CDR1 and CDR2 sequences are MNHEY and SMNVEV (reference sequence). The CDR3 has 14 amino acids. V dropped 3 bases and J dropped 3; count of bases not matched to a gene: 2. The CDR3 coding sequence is TGTGCCAGCAGTTTCGGACAGGGGGACTACGAGCAGTACTTC. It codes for CASSFGQGDYEQYF.